This T cell receptor beta chain is drawn from a study of T cells in Graves' hyperthyroidism and ophthalmopathy. Trimming removed 6 bases from V and 3 bases from J, with 9 bases in between. Germline CDR1 SNHLY, CDR2 FYNNEI. This CDR3 is built from 13 residues. Authors of the study amplified TCR beta CDR3 regions from RNA transcripts. The study used the HTBI primer set for a first-round RT-PCR of the TCR CDR3. TCRdb re-called the multiplex PCR reads with MiXCR, one entry per CDR3 protein. The sample consists of about 370,000 distinct CDR3 sequences, approximately 16% of them appearing once. The sample holds many counts of this clonotype.

The rearrangement links TRBV2 to TRBJ1-5; D is undetermined. The specimen was blood. The clonotype was recovered from a woman aged 55-70 years with Graves' ophthalmopathy. The CDR3 nucleotides read TGTGCCAGCAGCCGGCCGCCCAATCAGCCCCAGCATTTT. It specifies CASSRPPNQPQHF.